The 17 T cell receptor beta chains below come from one sample, sequenced in a study of PD-1 blockade in classical Hodgkin lymphoma. Profiling relied on immunoSEQ multiplex PCR, and the TCRdb table lists in-frame clones only, not all of them. Of tens of thousands of clones listed, around 89% are singletons. Relapse after autologous stem cell transplantation occurred in every patient, and brentuximab vedotin exposure varied. The sequencing used peripheral blood mononuclear cells (PBMCs), collected before the second cycle of nivolumab. These receptor sequences come from a human donor with classical Hodgkin lymphoma.

The chain uses TRBV5-1 and TRBJ1-1; D perhaps matches TRBD1 (6 bases). From germline, CDR1 is SGHRS and CDR2 YFSETQ. The CDR3 covers 14 residues. V shed 5 bases and J shed 1 base, with 12 bases lying between them. In nucleotides, the CDR3 is TGCGCCAGCAGGTCAGGGGCCGGGAACACTGAAGCTTTCTTT. This encodes CASRSGAGNTEAFF.

This chain links TRBV5-4 with TRBJ2-5; 10 bases fit TRBD2. Per the germline V gene, CDR1 is SGHNT and CDR2 is YYREEE (reference sequence). CDR3 length: 16 residues. Trimming removed 1 base from V and 5 bases from J; junction bases left unmatched: 8. CDR3 sequence: CASSLQGLASEETQYF. DNA for the CDR3: TGTGCCAGCAGCTTGCAGGGACTAGCGAGCGAGGAGACCCAGTACTTC.

This clone was detected only once. The chain combines TRBV9 with TRBJ2-1, with D perhaps matching TRBD1 or TRBD2 (5 bases each). CDR1 is SGDLS, CDR2 YYNGEE, per germline. Trimming pared 4 bases from V and 3 bases from J, leaving 17 bases between. This CDR3 comprises 16 residues. The CDR3 DNA reads as TGTGCCAGCAGCAAGGTTCAGGGACCGGGCTACAATGAGCAGTTCTTC. It translates to CASSKVQGPGYNEQFF.

The genes are TRBV7-6 and TRBJ2-2, with D tentatively TRBD2 (5 bases). The CDR3 contains 13 residues. The V gene lost 1 base and the J gene lost 6 bases, with 6 bases spanning the gap. Germline CDR1 SGHVS, CDR2 FNYEAQ. This chain's CDR3 is CASSLEGAGELFF. The CDR3 DNA is TGTGCCAGCAGCTTAGAGGGAGCCGGGGAGCTGTTTTTT.

The chain uses TRBV5-1 and TRBJ2-7, with TRBD1 matching over 10 bases. CDR1 is SGHRS, CDR2 YFSETQ, per germline. The CDR3 has 20 amino acids. V shed 2 bases and J 1 base; nucleotides not matched to a gene: 18. CDR3 in amino acids: CASSLTGAATGTGVSYEQYF. The CDR3 DNA is TGCGCCAGCAGCTTAACCGGGGCGGCTACCGGGACAGGGGTATCCTACGAGCAGTACTTC. The full variable domain, completed using reference TRBV5-1 and TRBJ2-7, is KAGVTQTPRYLIKTRGQQVTLSCSPISGHRSVSWYQQTPGQGLQFLFEYFSETQRNKGNFPGRFSGRQFSNSRSEMNVSTLELGDSALYLCASSLTGAATGTGVSYEQYFGPGTRLTVT.

This chain's CDR3 is CAWKGLSGNEQFF. In DNA, the CDR3 is TGTGCCTGGAAGGGACTCTCGGGCAACGAGCAGTTCTTC. V gene TRBV30 combines with J gene TRBJ2-1; D perhaps matches TRBD2 (6 bases). This CDR3 region has 13 residues. Germline values: CDR1 GTSNPN, CDR2 SVGIG (reference sequence). V lost 4 bases, J lost 10 bases, and 17 bases lay in between.

This chain uses TRBV7-9 with TRBJ1-1; D unclear. Germline CDR1 and CDR2: SEHNR and FQNEAQ (reference sequence). This CDR3 contains 14 residues. Trimming took off 8 bases at V and 4 bases at J, with 17 bases between the two ends. DNA of the CDR3: TGTGCCAGCCCCGAGAAGGTTTCGGGCACTGAAGCTTTCTTT. Amino acid sequence: CASPEKVSGTEAFF.

The rearrangement joins TRBV5-1 to TRBJ2-6, with D possibly matching TRBD1 (6 bases). The CDR3 loop spans 15 amino acids. From germline, CDR1 is SGHRS and CDR2 YFSETQ. Between the trimmed V and J ends, which lost 4 bases and 0 bases, there was a span of 8 bases. CDR3: CASSPDSSGANVLTF. CDR3 nucleotides: TGCGCCAGCAGCCCGGACAGCTCTGGGGCCAACGTCCTGACTTTC. The complete variable domain, with remaining parts taken from reference TRBV5-1 and TRBJ2-6, reads KAGVTQTPRYLIKTRGQQVTLSCSPISGHRSVSWYQQTPGQGLQFLFEYFSETQRNKGNFPGRFSGRQFSNSRSEMNVSTLELGDSALYLCASSPDSSGANVLTFGAGSRLTVL.

By sample share, this clone is medium-sized. The rearrangement uses TRBV7-9 and TRBJ1-2; D possibly corresponds to TRBD1 (6 bases). Germline CDR1 reads SEHNR; CDR2 reads FQNEAQ (reference sequence). V lost 6 bases and J 6 bases, leaving 14 bases between the germline ends. CDR3 length: 13 amino acids. CDR3 residues: CASSPGGHNGYTF. The CDR3 nucleotides are TGTGCCAGCAGTCCCGGGGGGCACAATGGCTACACCTTC.

This clone was counted between two and nine times. The rearrangement links TRBV11-2 to TRBJ1-4, with a tentative D call TRBD1 (5 bases). Germline V gene lookup returns CDR1 SGHAT and CDR2 FQNNGV. This CDR3 is built from 15 residues. V was clipped by 6 bases and J by 8 bases, with 19 bases between them. The CDR3 region is CASSWGSGGNEKLFF. For the CDR3, the DNA is TGTGCCAGCAGTTGGGGTTCGGGGGGGAACGAAAAACTGTTTTTT.

This chain links TRBV6-5 with TRBJ1-6, with no clear D. Germline CDR1 is MNHEY and CDR2 is SVGAGI. CDR3 length: 14 amino acids. V lost 8 bases to trimming and J lost 4 bases, with 12 bases between them. CDR3 in DNA: TGTGCCAGCCGACGGGCAGATTATAATTCACCCCTCCACTTT. Amino acid sequence: CASRRADYNSPLHF.

This chain links TRBV27 with TRBJ2-7, with D maybe TRBD1 (5 bases). The CDR3 loop spans 15 amino acids. The V end lost 10 bases, the J end lost 3 bases, and 22 bases lay between the germline ends. The germline CDR1 and CDR2 sequences are MNHEY and SMNVEV (reference sequence). CDR3 residues: CATLTPPTAFYEQYF. The CDR3 region has the DNA TGTGCCACATTGACCCCTCCGACAGCCTTCTACGAGCAGTACTTC.

V usage is TRBV4-2 and J usage is TRBJ2-3, with 9 nucleotides matching TRBD2. The CDR3 contains 16 residues. V lost 0 bases and J lost 5; bases outside the gene matches: 6. Germline CDR1 reads LGHNA; CDR2 reads YNFKEQ. The CDR3 here is CASSQEASGALDTQYF. The CDR3 DNA sequence: TGTGCCAGCAGCCAAGAGGCTAGCGGGGCTTTAGATACGCAGTATTTT.

The chain combines TRBV4-1 with TRBJ2-7, with TRBD1 matching 9 bases. Per the germline V gene, CDR1 is MGHRA and CDR2 is YSYEKL. The CDR3 totals 17 residues. V shed 4 bases and J 0 bases; nucleotides not matched to a gene: 10. DNA of the CDR3: TGCGCCAGCAGCCTCAGGTTGCCGGGACAGGGCTCCTACGAGCAGTACTTC. Its translation: CASSLRLPGQGSYEQYF.

The V call is TRBV2, the J call TRBJ2-7, with D uncertain. Germline V CDR1 and CDR2: SNHLY, FYNNEI. The CDR3 extends over 12 amino acids. V lost 5 bases and J 6 bases, leaving 11 bases between the germline ends. The CDR3 region has the DNA TGTGCCAGCAGTTTGTCAATGGGCGAGCAGTACTTC. Translation gives CASSLSMGEQYF.

The chain uses TRBV5-1 and TRBJ1-4; 7 nucleotides match TRBD1. With V trimmed by 4 bases and J by 7 bases, 10 bases remained unmatched. The CDR3 spans 15 residues. CDR1 is SGHRS and CDR2 is YFSETQ in the germline V gene. The CDR3 is CASSDTGEGGEKLFF. For the CDR3, the DNA is TGCGCCAGCAGCGATACAGGGGAAGGTGGTGAAAAACTGTTTTTT.

The chain combines TRBV27 with TRBJ1-1, with TRBD1 matching 7 bases. Losses at the gene ends were 5 bases for V and 0 bases for J; bases not matched to a gene: 9. CDR1 and CDR2 from the germline V gene are MNHEY and SMNVEV (reference sequence). The CDR3 has 16 residues. The CDR3 protein is CASSPYPGQLNTEAFF. In DNA, the CDR3 is TGTGCCAGCAGTCCATACCCGGGACAGCTGAACACTGAAGCTTTCTTT.